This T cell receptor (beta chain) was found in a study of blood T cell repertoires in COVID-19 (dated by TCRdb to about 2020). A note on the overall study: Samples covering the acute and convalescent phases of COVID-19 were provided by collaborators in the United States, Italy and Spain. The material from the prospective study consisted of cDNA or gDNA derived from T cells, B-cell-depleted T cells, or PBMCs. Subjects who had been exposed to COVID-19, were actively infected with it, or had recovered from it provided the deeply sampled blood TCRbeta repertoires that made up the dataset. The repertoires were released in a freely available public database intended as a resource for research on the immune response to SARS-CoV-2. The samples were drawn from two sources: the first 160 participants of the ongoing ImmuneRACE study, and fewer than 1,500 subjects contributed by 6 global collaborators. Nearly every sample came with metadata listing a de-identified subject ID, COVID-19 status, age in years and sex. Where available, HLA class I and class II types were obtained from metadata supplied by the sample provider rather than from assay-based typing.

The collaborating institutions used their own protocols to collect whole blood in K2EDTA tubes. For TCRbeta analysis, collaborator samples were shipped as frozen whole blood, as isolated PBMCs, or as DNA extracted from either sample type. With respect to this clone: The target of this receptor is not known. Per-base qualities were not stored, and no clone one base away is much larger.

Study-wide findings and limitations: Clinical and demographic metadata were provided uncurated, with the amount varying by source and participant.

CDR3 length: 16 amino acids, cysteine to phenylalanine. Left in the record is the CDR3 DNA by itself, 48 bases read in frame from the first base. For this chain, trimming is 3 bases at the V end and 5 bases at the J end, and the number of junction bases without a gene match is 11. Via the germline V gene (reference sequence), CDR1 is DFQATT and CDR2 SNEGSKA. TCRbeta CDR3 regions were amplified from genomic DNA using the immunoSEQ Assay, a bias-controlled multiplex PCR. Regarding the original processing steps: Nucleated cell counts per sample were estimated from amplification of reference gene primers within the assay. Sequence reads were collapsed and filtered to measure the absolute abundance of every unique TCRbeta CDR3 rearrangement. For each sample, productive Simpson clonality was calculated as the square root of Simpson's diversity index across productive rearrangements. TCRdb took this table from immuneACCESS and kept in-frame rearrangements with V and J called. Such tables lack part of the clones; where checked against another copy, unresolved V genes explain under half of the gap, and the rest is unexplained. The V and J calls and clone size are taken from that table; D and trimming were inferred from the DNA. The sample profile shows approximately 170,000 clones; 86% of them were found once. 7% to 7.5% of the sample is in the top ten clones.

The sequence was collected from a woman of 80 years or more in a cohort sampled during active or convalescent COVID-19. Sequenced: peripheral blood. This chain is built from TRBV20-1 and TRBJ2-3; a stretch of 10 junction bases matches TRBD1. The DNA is TGCAGTGCTAGTCCCGGGACAGGGGTCAAATTAGATACGCAGTATTTT. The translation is CSASPGTGVKLDTQYF.